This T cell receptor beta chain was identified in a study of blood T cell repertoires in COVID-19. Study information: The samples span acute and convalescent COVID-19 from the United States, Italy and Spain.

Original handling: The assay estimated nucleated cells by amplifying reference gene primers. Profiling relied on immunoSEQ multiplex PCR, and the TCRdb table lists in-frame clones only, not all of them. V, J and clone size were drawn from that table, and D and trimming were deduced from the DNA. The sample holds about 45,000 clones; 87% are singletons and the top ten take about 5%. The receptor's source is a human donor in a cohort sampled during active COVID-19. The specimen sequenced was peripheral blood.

The chain's CDR3 is CASSVGLAGDTQYF. For the CDR3, the DNA is TGTGCCAGCAGCGTAGGGCTAGCGGGGGATACGCAGTATTTT. V usage is TRBV9 and J usage is TRBJ2-3; 9 positions agree with TRBD2. The CDR3 totals 14 residues. From germline, CDR1 is SGDLS and CDR2 YYNGEE. The trim removed 0 bases at V and 6 bases at J, leaving 2 bases unmatched.